A single T cell receptor (beta chain) is shown here with its context. TEMRA cells were FACS-enriched and CD8+ and CD4+ T cells negatively isolated. RNA in amounts of roughly 0.5 to 1 ug was reverse transcribed with random hexamers. One entry per CDR3 protein, called by TCRdb with MiXCR from the immunoSEQ multiplex PCR reads. The table records around 100,000 distinct CDR3 sequences, approximately 95% of them present only once. Germline lookup yields CDR1 SQVTM and CDR2 ANQGSEA. V lost 8 bases and J lost 6; bases outside the gene matches: 6. The CDR3 sequence is 12 residues long. The data derive from a study of CD8 T cells in Susac syndrome.

The sequence was obtained from a human donor with Susac syndrome. The rearrangement uses TRBV29-1 and TRBJ2-1, with 8 nucleotides matching TRBD1. Sequencing was done on a sample of CD8+ T cells from PBMCs. For the CDR3, the DNA is TGCAGCCTAGACAGGGGTGCCAATGAGCAGTTCTTC. Amino acids: CSLDRGANEQFF.